This T cell receptor beta chain was profiled in a study of T cells after yellow fever vaccination. About the study: A sort based on CD3, CD45RA, CCR7 and CD95 yielded the EM, EMRA, CM and Tscm memory subsets.

TCRdb re-called the 5' RACE reads with MiXCR, one entry per CDR3 protein. The sample has some 32,000 distinct CDR3 sequences, 6% to 8.5% seen once. Trimming left V 3 bases short and J 7 bases short, with 10 bases between. The CDR3 covers 11 residues. Germline CDR1 GTSNPN, CDR2 SVGIG (reference sequence). This clonotype was observed at least ten times. The source was PBMCs, either bulk or a sorted T-cell subset (CD4+, CD8+, memory, or dextramer-sorted; not recorded which), collected on the day of the first yellow fever vaccination. This TCR derives from a man aged 18 to 29 who received the YFV17D yellow fever vaccine. This chain links TRBV30 with TRBJ2-7; weak D call: TRBD2 (7 bases). The CDR3 DNA sequence: TGTGCCTGGAGGAGGGGGGGAGAGCAGTACTTC. Residues: CAWRRGGEQYF.